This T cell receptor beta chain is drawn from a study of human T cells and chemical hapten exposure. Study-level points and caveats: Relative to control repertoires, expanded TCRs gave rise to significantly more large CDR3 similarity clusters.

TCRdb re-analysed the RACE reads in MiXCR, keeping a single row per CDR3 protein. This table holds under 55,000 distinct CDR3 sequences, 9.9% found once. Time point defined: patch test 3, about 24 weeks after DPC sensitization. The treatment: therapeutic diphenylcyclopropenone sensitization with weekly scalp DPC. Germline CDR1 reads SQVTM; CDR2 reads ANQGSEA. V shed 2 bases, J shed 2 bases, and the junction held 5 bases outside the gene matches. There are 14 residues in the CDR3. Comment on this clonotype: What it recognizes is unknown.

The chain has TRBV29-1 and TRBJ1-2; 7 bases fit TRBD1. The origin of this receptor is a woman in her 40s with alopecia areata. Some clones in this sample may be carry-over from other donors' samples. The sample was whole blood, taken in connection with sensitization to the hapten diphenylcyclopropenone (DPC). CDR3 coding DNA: TGCAGCGTTGAAAGGGGGCGCGGGAACTATGGCTACACCTTC. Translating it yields CSVERGRGNYGYTF.